The clone carrying this T cell receptor beta chain has only a few counts. This sample stems from a study of patients and donors after allogeneic stem cell transplantation. CDR3 length: 13 residues. CDR1 and CDR2 (germline): MNHNY, SVGAGI (reference sequence). With 2 bases removed from V and 4 bases from J, the gap between germline ends came to 8 bases. A single record per CDR3 protein comes from TCRdb applying MiXCR to the RT-PCR reads. The table lists roughly 41,000 distinct CDR3 sequences, 25% to 35% of them singletons. The chain uses TRBV6-6 and TRBJ1-2; D is unclear. The sequenced material came from blood, either unsorted or a sorted T cell fraction (not recorded which). The TCR was taken from a human donor who was either an allogeneic HSCT recipient or a stem cell or donor lymphocyte infusion donor (not recorded which). It is not recorded whose cells these are; they may come from a transplant donor. As DNA, the CDR3 is TGTGCCAGCAGTTACCCGGCGGGCTATGGCTACACCTTC. Protein sequence: CASSYPAGYGYTF.